What follows is one TCR beta chain and its context. Its antigen is still unknown. The data stem from a study of PD-1 blockade in classical Hodgkin lymphoma. CDR3 length: 15 amino acids. Germline V gene data show CDR1 as SGHTA and CDR2 as FQGNSA. V shed 3 bases and J 3 bases; nucleotides not matched to a gene: 6. Only in-frame clones appear in the TCRdb table, and some are missing; sequencing was by immunoSEQ multiplex PCR. The sample yields roughly 100,000 clones, around 90% seen once. Notes on the study in general: There was a significant rise in CD4+ TCR diversity by C4D1, with no such rise for CD8+.

The time point denotes: cycle 4 day 1 (C4D1), after more than 5 weeks of nivolumab. Every patient relapsed after autologous stem cell transplantation, and brentuximab vedotin exposure varied. This sample comprised peripheral blood mononuclear cells (PBMCs), obtained before the fourth cycle of nivolumab. This receptor was taken from a human donor with classical Hodgkin lymphoma. This sequence joins TRBV7-2 and TRBJ2-7; 9 bases are shared with TRBD2. This chain's CDR3 is CASSFRQREVYEQYF. Written as DNA, the CDR3 is TGTGCCAGCAGCTTCCGTCAGCGGGAGGTCTACGAGCAGTACTTC.